The rows below give T cell receptor beta chains drawn from one sample of a study of T cell repertoires in cytomegalovirus infection. One entry per CDR3 protein, called by TCRdb with MiXCR from the reads. The sample yields hundreds of thousands of distinct CDR3 sequences, roughly 30% seen once. Sequenced: PBMCs. The receptors were sampled from a human donor in good health (CMV status not recorded). Some clones in this sample may be carry-over from other donors' samples. Both conserved end residues are part of each CDR3. Fields, in order: J gene, D gene, CDR3 length, V gene, clone size, CDR3 DNA, CDR3 protein. The D gene is left open where the match is weak. Clone size appears in some rows only: once, few, many, or a class for an expanded clone.

j_gene: TRBJ1-2; d_gene: .; len: 17; v_gene: TRBV7-2; abundance: many; CDR3nt: TGTGCCAGCAGCTTACCCCGCCGGGACGGCTATACCTATGGCTACACCTTC; CDR3aa: CASSLPRRDGYTYGYTF
j_gene: TRBJ2-1; d_gene: TRBD1; len: 17; v_gene: TRBV5-1; abundance: few; CDR3nt: TGCGCCAGCGCCGGGACAGGGGCGTTAGCGGAGGTCAATGAGCAGTTCTTC; CDR3aa: CASAGTGALAEVNEQFF
j_gene: TRBJ2-1; d_gene: .; len: 14; v_gene: TRBV20-1; abundance: .; CDR3nt: TGCAGTGCTAGAGATGAAAACTGGTACAATGAGCAGTTCTTC; CDR3aa: CSARDENWYNEQFF
j_gene: TRBJ1-1; d_gene: .; len: 14; v_gene: TRBV7-6; abundance: many; CDR3nt: TGTGCCAGCAGCATGGGGCGGATGAACACTGAAGCTTTCTTT; CDR3aa: CASSMGRMNTEAFF
j_gene: TRBJ1-5; d_gene: .; len: 15; v_gene: TRBV20-1; abundance: .; CDR3nt: TGCAGTGCTAGAAGGTCAGGGGTGGGGAATCAGCCCCAGCATTTT; CDR3aa: CSARRSGVGNQPQHF
j_gene: TRBJ1-1; d_gene: .; len: 18; v_gene: TRBV6-2/TRBV6-3; abundance: .; CDR3nt: TGTGCCAGCAGTTTTTCAGGGCGTGGAGTCGAGACGAACACTGAAGCTTTCTTT; CDR3aa: CASSFSGRGVETNTEAFF
j_gene: TRBJ1-6; d_gene: TRBD1; len: 14; v_gene: TRBV5-1; abundance: few; CDR3nt: TGCGCCAGCAGCTGGGACAGGGAGGCTTCACCCCTCCACTTT; CDR3aa: CASSWDREASPLHF
j_gene: TRBJ2-7; d_gene: .; len: 15; v_gene: TRBV11-2; abundance: .; CDR3nt: TGTGCCAGCAGTCTAGCGTCGGGACAGTTATACGAGCAGTACTTC; CDR3aa: CASSLASGQLYEQYF
j_gene: TRBJ2-3; d_gene: TRBD2; len: 16; v_gene: TRBV20-1; abundance: .; CDR3nt: TGCAGTGCCGTTACCGGGACTAGCGTATCGGCAGATACGCAGTATTTT; CDR3aa: CSAVTGTSVSADTQYF
j_gene: TRBJ1-2; d_gene: TRBD1; len: 13; v_gene: TRBV7-9; abundance: few; CDR3nt: TGTGCCAGCAGCAAGACAGGGACGGCGGGCTACACCTTC; CDR3aa: CASSKTGTAGYTF
j_gene: TRBJ2-5; d_gene: TRBD1; len: 14; v_gene: TRBV10-3; abundance: .; CDR3nt: TGTGCCATCAGTTGGGACAGTGGTGGGGAGACCCAGTACTTC; CDR3aa: CAISWDSGGETQYF
j_gene: TRBJ2-2; d_gene: TRBD1; len: 14; v_gene: TRBV19; abundance: .; CDR3nt: TGTGCCAGTAGTGGGACAGCTTTCGGCGGGGAGCTGTTTTTT; CDR3aa: CASSGTAFGGELFF
j_gene: TRBJ1-6; d_gene: .; len: 12; v_gene: TRBV2; abundance: few; CDR3nt: TGTGCCAGCAGCAACGATAATTCACCCCTCCACTTT; CDR3aa: CASSNDNSPLHF
j_gene: TRBJ2-1; d_gene: TRBD1; len: 15; v_gene: TRBV7-8; abundance: .; CDR3nt: TGTGCCAGCAGCTTAGCGAGGGGGCTCTACAATGAGCAGTTCTTC; CDR3aa: CASSLARGLYNEQFF
j_gene: TRBJ2-3; d_gene: .; len: 17; v_gene: TRBV19; abundance: few; CDR3nt: TGTGCCAGTAGTATAAGGTGGACTGGCGGGGGCACAGATACGCAGTATTTT; CDR3aa: CASSIRWTGGGTDTQYF
j_gene: TRBJ1-2; d_gene: .; len: 13; v_gene: TRBV7-9; abundance: many; CDR3nt: TGTGCCAGCAGCTTAGCCCGCTCGGACGGCTACACCTTC; CDR3aa: CASSLARSDGYTF
j_gene: TRBJ2-2; d_gene: TRBD1; len: 18; v_gene: TRBV7-4; abundance: .; CDR3nt: TGTGCCAGCAGTATAAAATCGGACAGGGGGCCGTTGACCGGGGAGCTGTTTTTT; CDR3aa: CASSIKSDRGPLTGELFF
j_gene: TRBJ2-5; d_gene: .; len: 16; v_gene: TRBV3-1; abundance: .; CDR3nt: TGTGCCAGCAGCTCAAGGAAGGACAATCTCCAAGAGACCCAGTACTTC; CDR3aa: CASSSRKDNLQETQYF
j_gene: TRBJ1-5; d_gene: .; len: 12; v_gene: TRBV24-1; abundance: .; CDR3nt: TGTGCCACCAGTGATGGGGGCTGGCCCCAGCATTTT; CDR3aa: CATSDGGWPQHF
j_gene: TRBJ1-5; d_gene: TRBD1; len: 15; v_gene: TRBV2; abundance: .; CDR3nt: TGTGCCAGCAGAGCGGGACAGGGTGATTACCAGCCCCAGCATTTT; CDR3aa: CASRAGQGDYQPQHF
j_gene: TRBJ2-5; d_gene: .; len: 14; v_gene: TRBV20-1; abundance: .; CDR3nt: TGCAGTGCTAAACAGGGACTCCCTGAAGAGACCCAGTACTTC; CDR3aa: CSAKQGLPEETQYF
j_gene: TRBJ1-2; d_gene: .; len: 12; v_gene: TRBV20-1; abundance: .; CDR3nt: TGCAGTGCTGACGGCTATAACTATGGCTACACCTTC; CDR3aa: CSADGYNYGYTF
j_gene: TRBJ2-1; d_gene: .; len: 15; v_gene: TRBV6-5; abundance: .; CDR3nt: TGTGCCAGCAGTTACACAGGGCGGTTGTACAATGAGCAGTTCTTC; CDR3aa: CASSYTGRLYNEQFF
j_gene: TRBJ2-5; d_gene: .; len: 15; v_gene: TRBV6-2/TRBV6-3; abundance: .; CDR3nt: TGTGCCAGCAGTTACGAGGGTTGGGGCCAAGAGACCCAGTACTTC; CDR3aa: CASSYEGWGQETQYF
j_gene: TRBJ1-1; d_gene: .; len: 14; v_gene: TRBV7-6; abundance: many; CDR3nt: TGTGCCAGCAGCCGTATCTCCATGAACACTGAAGCTTTCTTT; CDR3aa: CASSRISMNTEAFF
j_gene: TRBJ2-7; d_gene: TRBD1; len: 16; v_gene: TRBV7-9; abundance: few; CDR3nt: TGTGCCAGCAGCTTAGGCGGACAGGGGGCGCCTCTCGAGCAGTACTTC; CDR3aa: CASSLGGQGAPLEQYF
j_gene: TRBJ1-1; d_gene: .; len: 14; v_gene: TRBV5-3; abundance: .; CDR3nt: TGTGCCAGCAGCTTGGAGGTTTTGCAATATGAAGCTTTCTTT; CDR3aa: CASSLEVLQYEAFF
j_gene: TRBJ2-5; d_gene: .; len: 15; v_gene: TRBV11-2; abundance: once; CDR3nt: TGTGCCAGCAGCTTTTGGGGGGCGCCGCAAGTGACCAAGTACTTC; CDR3aa: CASSFWGAPQVTKYF
j_gene: TRBJ2-1; d_gene: TRBD2; len: 14; v_gene: TRBV7-2; abundance: .; CDR3nt: TGTGCCAGCAGCTTAGGTTTCGGAGGGACTAGCAAGTTCTTC; CDR3aa: CASSLGFGGTSKFF
j_gene: TRBJ1-2; d_gene: TRBD1; len: 14; v_gene: TRBV6-2/TRBV6-3; abundance: .; CDR3nt: TGTGCCAGCAGTCCCCCGGGACAGATCTATGGCTACACCTTC; CDR3aa: CASSPPGQIYGYTF
j_gene: TRBJ2-5; d_gene: .; len: 14; v_gene: TRBV5-1; abundance: .; CDR3nt: TGCGCCAGCAGCTCCGGACAAACGAGGGAGACCCAGTACTTC; CDR3aa: CASSSGQTRETQYF
j_gene: TRBJ2-5; d_gene: .; len: 12; v_gene: TRBV7-2; abundance: many; CDR3nt: TGTGCCAGCAGCTTTGACGGGGAGACCCAGTACTTC; CDR3aa: CASSFDGETQYF
j_gene: TRBJ2-2; d_gene: .; len: 15; v_gene: TRBV20-1; abundance: .; CDR3nt: TGCAGTGCTCCAAGAGGGGGGGTCAACACCGGGGAGCTGTTTTTT; CDR3aa: CSAPRGGVNTGELFF
j_gene: TRBJ1-6; d_gene: TRBD1; len: 14; v_gene: TRBV13; abundance: .; CDR3nt: TGTGCCAGCAGCTACACAGGGGGTAATTCACCCCTCCACTTT; CDR3aa: CASSYTGGNSPLHF
j_gene: TRBJ2-1; d_gene: .; len: 15; v_gene: TRBV6-2/TRBV6-3; abundance: .; CDR3nt: TGTGCCAGCAGTCCCGTCCGTGGGTACTACAATGAGCAGTTCTTC; CDR3aa: CASSPVRGYYNEQFF
j_gene: TRBJ2-3; d_gene: .; len: 14; v_gene: TRBV7-2; abundance: few; CDR3nt: TGTGCCAGCAGCCCCCAAGACTGGGGAGATACGCAGTATTTT; CDR3aa: CASSPQDWGDTQYF
j_gene: TRBJ2-7; d_gene: .; len: 14; v_gene: TRBV6-6; abundance: .; CDR3nt: TGTGCCAGCAGTAAAGGGGTAAGAGGCGAAGAGCAGTACTTC; CDR3aa: CASSKGVRGEEQYF
j_gene: TRBJ2-1; d_gene: TRBD1; len: 11; v_gene: TRBV29-1; abundance: .; CDR3nt: TGCAGCGCCGACAGGGGGCCTGAGCAGTTCTTC; CDR3aa: CSADRGPEQFF
j_gene: TRBJ1-6; d_gene: .; len: 15; v_gene: TRBV28; abundance: once; CDR3nt: TGTTCCAGCAGTTCTCGACTATCCTATAATTCACCCCTCCACTTT; CDR3aa: CSSSSRLSYNSPLHF
j_gene: TRBJ1-6; d_gene: .; len: 16; v_gene: TRBV12-3/TRBV12-4; abundance: many; CDR3nt: TGTGCCAGCACCCTAGGAGGTTCAATAGGAAATTCACCCCTCCACTTT; CDR3aa: CASTLGGSIGNSPLHF
j_gene: TRBJ2-3; d_gene: TRBD2; len: 16; v_gene: TRBV20-1; abundance: .; CDR3nt: TGCAGTGCTACCCCAGCGGGGGGGCGTGGCACAGATACGCAGTATTTT; CDR3aa: CSATPAGGRGTDTQYF
j_gene: TRBJ1-1; d_gene: .; len: 13; v_gene: TRBV27; abundance: few; CDR3nt: TGTGCCAGCAGACTCACCGGGACATCAGAAGCTTTCTTT; CDR3aa: CASRLTGTSEAFF
j_gene: TRBJ2-1; d_gene: .; len: 17; v_gene: TRBV7-6; abundance: .; CDR3nt: TGTGCCAGCAGCTTATTGCCTGGCTGTAGCTCCTACAATGAGCAGTTCTTC; CDR3aa: CASSLLPGCSSYNEQFF
j_gene: TRBJ1-2; d_gene: .; len: 15; v_gene: TRBV5-5; abundance: .; CDR3nt: TGTGCCAGCAGCTTGACCGGGACCGCGGTGGCGGGCTACACCTTC; CDR3aa: CASSLTGTAVAGYTF
j_gene: TRBJ2-1; d_gene: TRBD2; len: 16; v_gene: TRBV2; abundance: .; CDR3nt: TGTGCCAGCAGCCAGTCTAGCGGGGGGGTTAAGTATGAGCAGTTCTTC; CDR3aa: CASSQSSGGVKYEQFF
j_gene: TRBJ2-1; d_gene: .; len: 16; v_gene: TRBV7-6; abundance: many; CDR3nt: TGTGCCAGCAGCTTAGCGGCCTCTCCGGAACGCAATGAGCAGTTCTTC; CDR3aa: CASSLAASPERNEQFF
j_gene: TRBJ1-1; d_gene: .; len: 13; v_gene: TRBV12-3/TRBV12-4; abundance: many; CDR3nt: TGTGCCAGCAGCCGGAATCAGAACACTGAAGCTTTCTTT; CDR3aa: CASSRNQNTEAFF
j_gene: TRBJ2-7; d_gene: TRBD2; len: 13; v_gene: TRBV27; abundance: .; CDR3nt: TGTGCCAGCAGCGGGACTAGTGGGGAAGAGCAGTACTTC; CDR3aa: CASSGTSGEEQYF